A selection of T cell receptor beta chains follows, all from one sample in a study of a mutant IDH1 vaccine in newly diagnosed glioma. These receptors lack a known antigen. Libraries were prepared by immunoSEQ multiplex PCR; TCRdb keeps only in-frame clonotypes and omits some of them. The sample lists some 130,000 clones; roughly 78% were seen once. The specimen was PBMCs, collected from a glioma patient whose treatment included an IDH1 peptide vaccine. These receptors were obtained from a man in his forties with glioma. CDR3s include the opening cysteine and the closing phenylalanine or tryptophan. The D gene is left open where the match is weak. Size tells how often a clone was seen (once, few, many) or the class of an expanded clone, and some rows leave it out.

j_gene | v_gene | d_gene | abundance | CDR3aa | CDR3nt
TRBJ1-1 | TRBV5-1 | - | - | CASSFLTGPDTEAFF | TGCGCCAGCAGCTTTTTAACAGGCCCTGACACTGAAGCTTTCTTT
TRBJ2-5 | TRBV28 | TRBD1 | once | CASSRSGTGYQETQYF | TGTGCCAGCAGTCGCTCCGGGACAGGGTACCAAGAGACCCAGTACTTC
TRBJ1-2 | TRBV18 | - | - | CASSPIPFFF | TGTGCCAGCTCACCAATCCCCTTTTTCTTC
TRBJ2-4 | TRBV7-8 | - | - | CASSSVGSSLYF | TGTGCCAGCAGCTCCGTTGGGTCTAGTTTGTACTTC
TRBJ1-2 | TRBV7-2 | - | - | CASSLGIRMGGSNYGYTF | TGTGCCAGCAGCTTAGGAATACGTATGGGGGGTTCGAACTATGGCTACACCTTC
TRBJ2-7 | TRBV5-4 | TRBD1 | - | CASSYYDREGNEQYF | TGTGCCAGCAGCTATTACGACAGGGAAGGGAACGAGCAGTACTTC
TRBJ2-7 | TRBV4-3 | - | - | CASSQERVRSYEQYF | TGCGCCAGCAGCCAAGAGAGGGTCCGATCCTACGAGCAGTACTTC
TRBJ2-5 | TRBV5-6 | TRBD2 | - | CASSSGLAGASYQETQYF | TGTGCCAGCAGCTCGGGACTAGCGGGGGCCTCGTACCAAGAGACCCAGTACTTC
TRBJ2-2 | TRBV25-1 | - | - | CASSELKGSRGGELFF | TGTGCCAGCAGTGAATTGAAGGGCTCGAGAGGCGGGGAGCTGTTTTTT
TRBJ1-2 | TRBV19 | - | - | CASSAPRGGDYGYTF | TGTGCCAGTAGTGCTCCTCGGGGGGGAGATTATGGCTACACCTTC
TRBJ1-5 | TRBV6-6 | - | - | CASSPSGDQPQHF | TGTGCCAGCAGTCCTTCGGGGGATCAGCCCCAGCATTTT
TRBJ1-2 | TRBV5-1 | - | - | CASSFDSPGDYGYTF | TGCGCCAGCAGCTTTGACAGTCCGGGGGACTATGGCTACACCTTC
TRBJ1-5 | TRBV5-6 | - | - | CASSLGLGGRSNQPQHF | TGTGCCAGCAGCTTGGGCCTGGGCGGGCGTAGCAATCAGCCCCAGCATTTT
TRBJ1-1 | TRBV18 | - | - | CASSPTSSNTEAFF | TGTGCCAGCTCACCAACTTCCTCGAACACTGAAGCTTTCTTT
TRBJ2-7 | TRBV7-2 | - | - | CASSLAAGSYEQYF | TGTGCCAGCAGCTTAGCCGCGGGGTCCTACGAGCAGTACTTC
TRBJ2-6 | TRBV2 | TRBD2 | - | CASKRTSGTGANVLTF | TGTGCCAGCAAGAGGACTAGCGGGACTGGGGCCAACGTCCTGACTTTC
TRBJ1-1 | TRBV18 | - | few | CASSHSTVSNTEAFF | TGTGCCAGCTCACATTCGACAGTTTCGAACACTGAAGCTTTCTTT
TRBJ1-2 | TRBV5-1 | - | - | CASSLAGHRNYGYTF | TGCGCCAGCAGCTTGGCGGGACACCGGAACTATGGCTACACCTTC
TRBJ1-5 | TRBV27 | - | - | CASRTDNQPQHF | TGTGCCAGCCGGACGGATAATCAGCCCCAGCATTTT
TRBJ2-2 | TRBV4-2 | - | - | CASSQERMSLGTGELFF | TGTGCCAGCAGCCAAGAACGGATGTCGTTGGGCACCGGGGAGCTGTTTTTT
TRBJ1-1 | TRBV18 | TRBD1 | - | CASSLPGTALNTEAFF | TGTGCCAGCTCACTCCCCGGGACAGCCCTGAACACTGAAGCTTTCTTT
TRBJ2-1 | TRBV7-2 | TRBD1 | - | CASSRGQGSYNEQFF | TGTGCCAGCAGCCGCGGACAGGGGTCCTACAATGAGCAGTTCTTC
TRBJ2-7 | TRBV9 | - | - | CASSAASVLNYEQYF | TGTGCCAGCAGCGCCGCTAGCGTCCTCAACTACGAGCAGTACTTC
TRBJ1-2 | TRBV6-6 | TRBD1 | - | CASGTERGLLGYTF | TGTGCCAGCGGAACGGAAAGGGGGCTGCTTGGCTACACCTTC
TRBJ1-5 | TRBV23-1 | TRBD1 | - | CASRGTGAGQPQHF | TGCGCCAGCAGGGGAACAGGGGCTGGCCAGCCCCAGCATTTT
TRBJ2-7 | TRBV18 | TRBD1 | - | CASSPKDRGDHEQYF | TGTGCCAGCTCACCCAAGGACAGGGGGGACCACGAGCAGTACTTC
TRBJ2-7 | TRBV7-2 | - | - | CASSLGRQNYYEQYF | TGTGCCAGCAGCTTAGGCCGGCAGAACTACTACGAGCAGTACTTC
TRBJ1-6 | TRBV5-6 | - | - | CASSWGTAVYNSPLHF | TGTGCCAGCAGCTGGGGGACCGCAGTCTATAATTCACCCCTCCACTTT
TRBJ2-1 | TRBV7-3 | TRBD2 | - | CASSPTAGDGNEQFF | TGTGCCAGCAGCCCCACAGCGGGAGATGGGAATGAGCAGTTCTTC
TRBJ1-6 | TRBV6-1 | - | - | CASSGRAGGRGVPLHF | TGTGCCAGCAGTGGCCGGGCGGGGGGCCGAGGGGTACCCCTCCACTTT
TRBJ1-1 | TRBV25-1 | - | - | CASSEGASPEAFF | TGTGCCAGCAGTGAAGGAGCATCCCCTGAAGCTTTCTTT
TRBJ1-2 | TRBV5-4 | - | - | CASSLVRANYGYTF | TGTGCCAGCAGCTTGGTAAGGGCTAACTATGGCTACACCTTC
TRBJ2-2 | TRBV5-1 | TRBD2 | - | CASSLLAGGPIGELFF | TGCGCCAGCAGCTTGTTAGCGGGAGGGCCTATCGGGGAGCTGTTTTTT
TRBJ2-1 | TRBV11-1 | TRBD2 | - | CASSFTWTSGGAAFF | TGTGCCAGCAGCTTTACCTGGACTAGCGGGGGCGCCGCCTTCTTC
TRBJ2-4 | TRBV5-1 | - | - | CASSSELAKNIQYF | TGCGCCAGCAGCTCAGAACTAGCCAAAAACATTCAGTACTTC
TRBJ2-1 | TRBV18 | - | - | CASSPPGSWAGNNEQFF | TGTGCCAGCTCACCACCAGGGTCATGGGCAGGAAACAATGAGCAGTTCTTC
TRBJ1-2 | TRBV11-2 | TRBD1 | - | CASSLGQGNTF | TGTGCCAGCAGCTTAGGACAGGGGAATACCTTC
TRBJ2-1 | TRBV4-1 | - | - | CASSQGGGRSSYNEQFF | TGCGCCAGCAGCCAAGGGGGCGGGCGCAGCTCCTACAATGAGCAGTTCTTC